Sequencing of this TCR beta chain was carried out in a study of CD8 T cells in Susac syndrome. The T cells that were sequenced for TCR beta were CD8+ and CD4+ cells from blood. The CDR3 length is 14 residues. V was clipped by 3 bases and J by 2 bases, with 11 bases between them. Germline-derived CDR1 and CDR2 are PRHDT and FYEKMQ (reference sequence). Random hexamers served to reverse transcribe roughly 0.45 to 1 ug RNA. Amplification of TCR beta CDR3 by immunoSEQ multiplex PCR spanned 54 Vbeta and 13 Jbeta. TCRdb re-called the immunoSEQ multiplex PCR reads through MiXCR, storing one row per CDR3 protein. The sample yields a few hundred thousand distinct CDR3 sequences, 70% to 90% seen once. This clonotype came up a few times.

The TCR was taken from a human donor with multiple sclerosis. The chain uses TRBV13 and TRBJ2-7; possibly TRBD2 for D (5 bases). Sequencing used CD8+ T cells from PBMCs. This CDR3 reads CASSFHGMAYEQYF. CDR3 coding DNA: TGTGCCAGCAGCTTTCACGGGATGGCCTACGAGCAGTACTTC.